Listed here are 20 T cell receptor beta chains from one sample, sequenced in a study of T cells in Graves' hyperthyroidism and ophthalmopathy. RNA transcripts gave rise to amplified TCR beta CDR3 regions. The HTBI set primed first-round TCR CDR3 RT-PCR. TCRdb redid the calling of the multiplex PCR reads with MiXCR, one entry per CDR3 protein. The sample has about 500,000 distinct CDR3 sequences; about 16% are singletons. Sequencing input: blood. Receptors originate from a woman under 40 with Graves' ophthalmopathy.

In its sample, this clonotype was seen a few times. The chain joins TRBV15 to TRBJ2-2, with D possibly called TRBD1 or TRBD2 (5 bases each). The CDR3 loop spans 17 amino acids. Germline loops: CDR1 LNHNV, CDR2 YYDKDF (reference sequence). V was pared by 1 base and J by 4 bases, with 16 bases between. CDR3: CATSRAIPGRSTGELFF. CDR3 in DNA: TGTGCCACCAGCAGAGCTATACCGGGACGGAGCACCGGGGAGCTGTTTTTT.

This clonotype was seen a handful of times. Given a much more abundant clone one base away, this may be a read error. The chain uses TRBV3-1 and TRBJ2-1, with D perhaps matching TRBD1 (6 bases). Germline V CDR1 and CDR2: LGHDT, YNNKEL (reference sequence). The CDR3 runs to 14 residues. The CDR3 DNA reads TGTGCCAGCAGCCTCGGGACAACCTACAATGAGCACTTCTTC. The encoded protein is CASSLGTTYNEHFF.

Ten or more counts support this clonotype. J is TRBJ1-1 and V is TRBV28; 7 bases are shared with TRBD1. The junction had 10 bases not matched to a gene; V was cut back by 5 bases and J by 10 bases. Germline loops: CDR1 MDHEN, CDR2 SYDVKM. CDR3 length equals 13 residues. CDR3 protein: CASSPLGQDGAFF. In DNA form, the CDR3 reads TGTGCCAGCAGTCCCCTAGGACAGGACGGAGCTTTCTTT. The full variable domain, rest sourced from reference TRBV28 and TRBJ1-1, is DVKVTQSSRYLVKRTGEKVFLECVQDMDHENMFWYRQDPGLGLRLIYFSYDVKMKEKGDIPEGYSVSREKKERFSLILESASTNQTSMYLCASSPLGQDGAFFGQGTRLTVV.

This clonotype was observed at least ten times. V gene TRBV29-1 combines with J gene TRBJ2-1; 11 positions match TRBD2. Per the germline V gene, CDR1 is SQVTM and CDR2 is ANQGSEA. The CDR3 spans 15 residues. V shed 5 bases and J 4 bases; nucleotides not matched to a gene: 7. In nucleotides, the CDR3 is TGCAGCGTTTATAGCGGGAGGGCCCAATACAATGAGCAGTTCTTC. Translation: CSVYSGRAQYNEQFF.

This clonotype was counted many times. The V gene is TRBV20-1, the J gene TRBJ1-5; 7 bases fit TRBD1. Germline trimming cut 0 bases from V and 0 bases from J; bases unmatched to any gene: 5. The CDR3 runs 16 residues. Germline V CDR1 and CDR2: DFQATT, SNEGSKA (reference sequence). The DNA of the CDR3 is TGCAGTGCTAGAGATCTACAGGGGCCTAGCAATCAGCCCCAGCATTTT. Encoded protein: CSARDLQGPSNQPQHF.

This clonotype has a count of ten or more. In nucleotides, the CDR3 is TGTGCCAGCAGCGACCAGACTAGCTACTCCGAGCAGTACTTC. Protein sequence: CASSDQTSYSEQYF. The chain combines TRBV7-2 with TRBJ2-7; 7 positions match TRBD2. The J segment lost 6 bases and the V segment lost 5 bases, leaving 10 bases of the junction unmatched. CDR3 length: 14 residues. Germline CDR1 is SGHTA and CDR2 is FQGNSA.

This clonotype was detected ten times or more. This chain connects TRBV12-3 or TRBV12-4 to TRBJ2-7; 9 nucleotides match TRBD1. V lost 7 bases and J lost 5; bases outside the gene matches: 9. The CDR3 is 14 amino acids. The CDR3 DNA follows: TGTGCCAGCACCGAGACAGGGGGGATCGACGAGCAGTACTTC. Translated, it gives CASTETGGIDEQYF.

This chain joins TRBV3-1 and TRBJ1-3, with 7 bases fitting TRBD1. The CDR3 is 13 amino acids. CDR1 and CDR2 (germline): LGHDT, YNNKEL (reference sequence). V lost 5 bases, J lost 5 bases, and 3 bases stayed unmatched. In DNA form, the CDR3 reads TGTGCCAGCAGCGGGGGACAGCGAAACACCATATATTTT. As protein: CASSGGQRNTIYF. Based on the CDR3 plus reference TRBV3-1 and TRBJ1-3, the full variable domain is DTAVSQTPKYLVTQMGNDKSIKCEQNLGHDTMYWYKQDSKKFLKIMFSYNNKELIINETVPNRFSPKSPDKAHLNLHINSLELGDSAVYFCASSGGQRNTIYFGEGSWLTVV.

This clonotype was picked up many times. V is TRBV10-3 and J is TRBJ2-7, with a weak D call TRBD2 (6 bases). This CDR3 is built from 17 residues. Germline-derived CDR1 and CDR2 are ENHRY and SYGVKD. V dropped 6 bases and J dropped 3 bases, with 24 bases sitting between them. The CDR3 sequence: CAIRPGGVVAKNYEQYF. The DNA for the CDR3 is TGTGCCATCAGGCCCGGCGGGGTGGTAGCGAAAAACTACGAGCAGTACTTC.

The table lists this clonotype with many counts. The J gene is TRBJ1-2, the V gene TRBV7-9; D is ambiguous. Germline V gene lookup returns CDR1 SEHNR and CDR2 FQNEAQ (reference sequence). The V gene lost 5 bases and the J gene lost 6 bases, with 7 bases spanning the gap. CDR3 size: 11 residues. The CDR3 protein is CASSRVDGYTF. The CDR3, as DNA: TGTGCCAGCAGCCGGGTAGATGGCTACACCTTC.

On this clonotype: Compared with germline, one end of the junction differs, possibly owing to a read error. The gene calls are TRBV19 and TRBJ1-1, with D unclear. The germline V gene encodes CDR1 LNHDA and CDR2 SQIVND (reference sequence). CDR3 length: 10 residues. The CDR3 loop is CASGETGAFF. The CDR3 nucleotides are TGTGCCAGCGGAGAGACTGGAGCTTTCTTT.

The gene calls are TRBV20-1 and TRBJ1-4; D not certain. The CDR3 covers 13 residues. The germline gives CDR1 DFQATT, CDR2 SNEGSKA (reference sequence). V lost 3 bases and J lost 0, with 5 bases in between. In nucleotides, the CDR3 is TGCAGTGCTAGTCAGGCAACTAATGAAAAACTGTTTTTT. Amino acid sequence: CSASQATNEKLFF.

This clonotype has a count of ten or more. The chain recombines TRBV20-1 with TRBJ2-7; TRBD2 aligns across 11 bases. Looked up from germline, CDR1 is DFQATT and CDR2 is SNEGSKA (reference sequence). Germline trimming cut 4 bases from V and 1 base from J; bases unmatched to any gene: 6. The CDR3 has 15 amino acids. The CDR3 coding sequence is TGCAGTGCTACGACACTAGCGGGAGTATCCTACGAGCAGTACTTC. Translation: CSATTLAGVSYEQYF.

Note on this clonotype: This sequence may be a read error, since a much larger clone differs from it by one base. This sequence joins TRBV30 and TRBJ2-7; possibly TRBD1 for D (6 bases). CDR1 GTSNPN and CDR2 SVGIG come from the germline V gene (reference sequence). This CDR3 has 13 residues. With 4 bases removed from V and 2 bases from J, the gap between germline ends came to 12 bases. The CDR3 here is CAWIVGQTYEQYF. The CDR3 DNA is TGTGCCTGGATTGTTGGACAGACCTACGAGCAGTACTTC.

In its sample, this clonotype was seen many times. The rearrangement uses TRBV18 and TRBJ1-1, with a weak D call TRBD1 (6 bases). With 6 bases removed from V and 10 bases from J, the gap between germline ends came to 18 bases. The CDR3 has 13 amino acids. Germline V gene lookup returns CDR1 KGHSH and CDR2 LQKENI. As DNA, the CDR3 is TGTGCCAGCTCCGGAGCAGGGGAAGAGGCAGCTTTCTTT. Encoded protein: CASSGAGEEAAFF.

The table lists this clonotype with a few counts. The chain has TRBV6-4 and TRBJ2-2, with TRBD1 as a possible D gene (6 bases). With 5 bases removed from V and 5 bases from J, the gap between germline ends came to 12 bases. The germline V gene encodes CDR1 MRHNA and CDR2 SNTAGT. This CDR3 spans 14 amino acids. This CDR3 is CASSPTGITGELFF. The CDR3 nucleotides read TGTGCCAGCAGTCCAACAGGGATAACCGGGGAGCTGTTTTTT.

This clonotype was detected ten times or more. The rearrangement uses TRBV7-2 and TRBJ1-2; 9 bases align to TRBD1. CDR1 SGHTA and CDR2 FQGNSA come from the germline V gene. Trimming at V came to 6 bases and at J to 5 bases, leaving 4 bases not matched to a gene. This CDR3 comprises 13 residues. CDR3 DNA: TGTGCCAGCAGTCGACAGGGGGAGTATGGCTACACCTTC. Protein product: CASSRQGEYGYTF. Full variable domain (rest looked up from reference TRBV7-2 and TRBJ1-2): GAGVSQSPSNKVTEKGKDVELRCDPISGHTALYWYRQSLGQGLEFLIYFQGNSAPDKSGLPSDRFSAERTGGSVSTLTIQRTQQEDSAVYLCASSRQGEYGYTFGSGTRLTVV.

This clonotype appeared a few times. The chain employs TRBV6-1 and TRBJ2-7, with 8 positions matching TRBD1. Germline V gene sequence: CDR1 MNHNS, CDR2 SASEGT. V was pared by 9 bases and J by 4 bases, with 11 bases of the junction left unmatched. This CDR3 contains 14 residues. CDR3 coding DNA: TGTGCCAGTAGTCCCCCAGGGGGCTCGTACGAGCAGTACTTC. The encoded protein is CASSPPGGSYEQYF.

The chain couples TRBV28 to TRBJ2-7, with TRBD2 matching 13 bases. Germline values: CDR1 MDHEN, CDR2 SYDVKM. The length of the CDR3 is 13 residues. Losses at the gene ends were 5 bases for V and 5 bases for J; bases not matched to a gene: 0. The CDR3 here is CASSGTSGDEQYF. The CDR3 DNA reads TGTGCCAGCAGTGGGACTAGCGGGGACGAGCAGTACTTC.

This chain links TRBV6-5 with TRBJ2-1; D may be TRBD2 (6 bases). Trimming stripped 4 bases from V and 6 bases from J, with 16 bases between. CDR3 length: 15 amino acids. Germline CDR1 and CDR2: MNHEY and SVGAGI. The CDR3 spells CASSFLARGGNEQFF. As DNA, the CDR3 is TGTGCCAGCAGTTTCCTAGCGAGAGGTGGCAATGAGCAGTTCTTC.